This T cell receptor beta chain was obtained from a study of blood T cell repertoires in COVID-19. Study as a whole: Samples taken during acute and convalescent COVID-19 were collected in the United States, Italy and Spain.

Original analysis: Reference gene primer amplification in the assay estimated nucleated cell counts. TCRdb's table, derived via immunoSEQ multiplex PCR, lists solely in-frame clones and lacks some. D and trimming were read from the DNA, whereas the V and J calls and clone size are those reported in that table. Here the sample spans 200,000 to 250,000 clones, roughly 76% being singletons. CDR3 length: 14 amino acids. The V gene's germline CDR1 is SGHAT and CDR2 FQDESV (reference sequence). V lost 0 bases to trimming and J lost 3 bases, with 8 bases between them. V usage is TRBV11-1 and J usage is TRBJ2-5; D remains ambiguous. The sequenced sample was peripheral blood. The receptor comes from a woman aged 80 or over with COVID-19, enrolled during active disease. The CDR3 loop reads CASSLAGSKETQYF. The DNA of the CDR3 is TGTGCCAGCAGCTTAGCGGGCAGCAAAGAGACCCAGTACTTC.